This T cell receptor beta chain originates from a study of blood T cell repertoires in COVID-19. On the study more broadly: Acute and convalescent COVID-19 specimens originated in the United States, Italy and Spain. Nucleic acid was either cDNA or gDNA, and it came from T cells, B-cell-depleted T cells, or PBMCs.

Clones were read by immunoSEQ multiplex PCR, and TCRdb kept only the in-frame ones, dropping some. The sample shows about 200,000 clones, 80% to 85% of them seen only once. This CDR3 region has 14 residues. After removal of 4 bases from V and 9 bases from J, the junction contained 4 bases not matched to a gene. Germline values: CDR1 SEHNR, CDR2 FQNEAQ (reference sequence). The sequencing input was peripheral blood. The chain couples TRBV7-9 to TRBJ1-6; 9 positions agree with TRBD1. The clonotype was recovered from a human donor in a cohort sampled during active COVID-19. CDR3 nucleotides: TGTGCCAGCAGCTCCACAGGGGGCGGTTCACCCCTCCACTTT. This translates into CASSSTGGGSPLHF. Supplemented by reference TRBV7-9 and TRBJ1-6, the full variable domain reads DTGVSQNPRHKITKRGQNVTFRCDPISEHNRLYWYRQTLGQGPEFLTYFQNEAQLEKSRLLSDRFSAERPKGSFSTLEIQRTEQGDSAMYLCASSSTGGGSPLHFGNGTRLTVT.